Reported below is one T cell receptor beta chain. Data came from immunoSEQ multiplex PCR; TCRdb stores just in-frame clones and leaves some out. The table records more than 350,000 clones, more than 80% of them present only once. This specimen comes from a study of blood T cell repertoires in COVID-19. Study-level information: PBMCs, B-cell-depleted T cells, or T cells provided the cDNA or gDNA that made up the material.

CDR1 and CDR2 from the germline V gene are SGHKS and YYEKEE (reference sequence). This CDR3 is 15 amino acids long. The V segment lost 4 bases and the J segment 4 bases; nucleotides outside the gene matches: 10. This TCR was sampled from a man younger than 35 who had recovered from COVID-19. Sequenced input: PBMCs or T cells enriched from blood (not recorded which). The chain recombines TRBV5-5 with TRBJ1-2, with 7 bases lining up with TRBD1. The CDR3 reads CASSPGQLNPYGYTF. The DNA of the CDR3 is TGTGCCAGCAGCCCGGGACAGCTCAACCCCTATGGCTACACCTTC.